Listed below are T cell receptor beta chains from one sample, sequenced in a study of cytomegalovirus exposure and HLA in healthy donors. Using immunoSEQ multiplex PCR, the repertoire was profiled, and TCRdb retains in-frame clones only, with some absent. Of roughly 80,000 clones listed, roughly 80% are singletons. Sample: PBMCs. The receptors come from a woman aged 45-60 years in good health and CMV-seronegative. The CDR3 runs from the conserved cysteine through the conserved F or W. D genes are given only for firm matches. A clone size is listed for some rows: how often the clone was seen (once, few, many), or a class if it is expanded.

j_call: TRBJ1-1; v_call: TRBV14; clone_size: NA; d_call: TRBD1; cdr3_aa: CASSPLGTANTEAFF; cdr3_nt: TGTGCCAGCAGCCCACTAGGGACAGCTAACACTGAAGCTTTCTTT
j_call: TRBJ1-2; v_call: TRBV5-1; clone_size: NA; d_call: NA; cdr3_aa: CASRVPGNGYTF; cdr3_nt: TGCGCCAGCAGAGTGCCGGGGAATGGCTACACCTTC
j_call: TRBJ2-1; v_call: TRBV10-3; clone_size: NA; d_call: NA; cdr3_aa: CANEKRQEDEQFF; cdr3_nt: TGTGCCAACGAAAAACGACAGGAAGATGAGCAGTTCTTC
j_call: TRBJ1-2; v_call: TRBV30; clone_size: once; d_call: TRBD1; cdr3_aa: CAWSSGTGGGYGYTF; cdr3_nt: TGTGCCTGGAGTTCTGGGACAGGGGGCGGGTATGGCTACACCTTC
j_call: TRBJ1-1; v_call: TRBV7-9; clone_size: NA; d_call: NA; cdr3_aa: CASEVGNTEAFF; cdr3_nt: TGTGCCAGCGAGGTTGGGAACACTGAAGCTTTCTTT
j_call: TRBJ2-7; v_call: TRBV6-5; clone_size: NA; d_call: TRBD2; cdr3_aa: CATREGVSGFYEQYF; cdr3_nt: TGTGCCACCCGGGAGGGTGTATCGGGTTTCTACGAGCAGTACTTC
j_call: TRBJ1-1; v_call: TRBV7-2; clone_size: few; d_call: NA; cdr3_aa: CASSPDLSGYTEAFF; cdr3_nt: TGTGCCAGCAGCCCGGATCTATCGGGATACACTGAAGCTTTCTTT
j_call: TRBJ2-1; v_call: TRBV4-1; clone_size: once; d_call: TRBD2; cdr3_aa: CASSHLTGLAGAPAPFAKEQFF; cdr3_nt: TGCGCCAGCAGCCACCTGACGGGACTAGCGGGAGCACCCGCCCCTTTTGCCAAAGAGCAGTTCTTC
j_call: TRBJ1-1; v_call: TRBV9; clone_size: NA; d_call: NA; cdr3_aa: CASSVELGPITEAFF; cdr3_nt: TGTGCCAGCAGCGTAGAATTGGGGCCAATCACTGAAGCTTTCTTT
j_call: TRBJ1-1; v_call: TRBV6-5; clone_size: NA; d_call: NA; cdr3_aa: CASSYLTGNTEAFF; cdr3_nt: TGTGCCAGCAGTTATCTAACAGGGAACACTGAAGCTTTCTTT
j_call: TRBJ1-4; v_call: TRBV7-6; clone_size: NA; d_call: NA; cdr3_aa: CASSPRGGNEKLFF; cdr3_nt: TGTGCCAGCAGCCCACGGGGGGGTAATGAAAAACTGTTTTTT
j_call: TRBJ2-7; v_call: TRBV7-9; clone_size: NA; d_call: NA; cdr3_aa: CASSLGNEQYF; cdr3_nt: TGTGCCAGCAGCTTAGGTAACGAGCAGTACTTC
j_call: TRBJ2-3; v_call: TRBV6-1; clone_size: NA; d_call: TRBD1; cdr3_aa: CASSTGQGADTQYF; cdr3_nt: TGTGCCAGCAGTACGGGACAGGGGGCAGATACGCAGTATTTT
j_call: TRBJ2-1; v_call: TRBV7-6; clone_size: once; d_call: TRBD2; cdr3_aa: CASSSRLAGASGSYNEQFF; cdr3_nt: TGTGCCAGCAGCTCTAGACTAGCGGGAGCCTCAGGATCCTACAATGAGCAGTTCTTC
j_call: TRBJ2-3; v_call: TRBV28; clone_size: NA; d_call: TRBD1; cdr3_aa: CASRGTATDTQYF; cdr3_nt: TGTGCCAGCAGGGGGACAGCCACAGATACGCAGTATTTT